The 17 T cell receptor beta chains below come from one sample, sequenced in a study of blood T cells in healthy people across ages. A J-beta primer mix and a sample-barcoded 5' primer were used in a second PCR of about 7 to 12 cycles. TCRdb independently ran MiXCR on the 5' RACE reads; one entry per CDR3 protein. The sample consists of more than 650,000 distinct CDR3 sequences, approximately 24% of them appearing once. This sample also appeared in a second study, on T cells of mothers and their children.

Material: blood. The receptors here all came from a boy aged 5-17 years in good health.

In this sample, this clonotype turned up many times. V usage is TRBV12-3 or TRBV12-4 and J usage is TRBJ2-1; TRBD2 aligns across 7 bases. This CDR3 contains 15 residues. Trimming cost V 3 bases and J 6 bases; bases outside gene matches: 8. Written as DNA, the CDR3 is TGTGCCAGCAGTTTGCGGCCTAGCGGTAGCAATGAGCAGTTCTTC. Its translation: CASSLRPSGSNEQFF.

The chain is built from TRBV7-3 and TRBJ2-5; maybe TRBD1 (5 bases). Germline CDR1 and CDR2: SGHTA and FQGTGA. The CDR3 is 15 amino acids. Trimming pared 2 bases from V and 4 bases from J, leaving 14 bases between. CDR3 amino acids: CASSLRQGGRETQYF. CDR3 coding DNA: TGTGCCAGCAGCTTACGGCAGGGTGGTCGAGAGACCCAGTACTTC.

The CDR3 region is CSIMDLGGKLFF. The CDR3 nucleotides are TGCAGTATCATGGACTTGGGAGGAAAACTGTTTTTT. The gene calls are TRBV20-1 and TRBJ1-4; the D is unclear. Trimming took off 8 bases at V and 10 bases at J, with 17 bases between the two ends. Germline V gene data show CDR1 as DFQATT and CDR2 as SNEGSKA (reference sequence). CDR3 length: 12 amino acids.

The chain combines TRBV28 with TRBJ1-5, with D perhaps TRBD1 (5 bases). Looked up from germline, CDR1 is MDHEN and CDR2 is SYDVKM. V gave up 6 bases and J gave up 3 bases, with 12 bases separating them. CDR3 length: 14 amino acids. CDR3 residues: CASRPRGTNQPQHF. In DNA, the CDR3 is TGTGCCAGCAGGCCCCGGGGGACCAATCAGCCCCAGCATTTT.

V usage is TRBV10-3 and J usage is TRBJ2-1; 9 nucleotides align to TRBD2. This CDR3 is built from 14 residues. In germline, CDR1 is ENHRY, CDR2 SYGVKD. The trim removed 6 bases at V and 9 bases at J, leaving 9 bases unmatched. Here the CDR3 reads CAIRGTSPGPEQFF. In nucleotides, the CDR3 is TGTGCCATCAGAGGGACTAGCCCCGGGCCTGAGCAGTTCTTC.

The rearrangement joins TRBV27 to TRBJ1-3; a weak D match, TRBD1 (5 bases). V shed 8 bases and J shed 0 bases, with 23 bases lying between them. The CDR3 spans 18 residues. Germline CDR1 is MNHEY and CDR2 is SMNVEV (reference sequence). CDR3 bases: TGTGCCAGCGCTCCCCTGAGGGACGGATTTTTCTCTGGAAACACCATATATTTT. It is translated as CASAPLRDGFFSGNTIYF.

This clonotype was seen only a few times. V usage is TRBV18 and J usage is TRBJ2-5; maybe TRBD1 (5 bases). The DNA end is a closer match to TRBJ2-7, so the J assignment may be wrong. Germline V lookup: CDR1 KGHSH, CDR2 LQKENI. The CDR3 runs 14 residues. Here the CDR3 reads CASSQSAGIYEQYF. CDR3 sequence (DNA): TGTGCCAGCTCACAATCGGCAGGGATTTACGAGCAGTACTTC.

This clonotype was counted a few times. Here the CDR3 reads CSARDPGRVNQPQHF. In nucleotides, the CDR3 is TGCAGTGCTAGAGACCCCGGACGGGTCAATCAGCCCCAGCATTTT. J is TRBJ1-5 and V is TRBV20-1; no definite D call. This CDR3 is 15 amino acids long. Trimming stripped 0 bases from V and 3 bases from J, with 12 bases between. Germline CDR1 is DFQATT and CDR2 is SNEGSKA (reference sequence).

The J gene is TRBJ2-3, the V gene TRBV3-1; TRBD1 matches 7 bases. Per the germline V gene, CDR1 is LGHDT and CDR2 is YNNKEL (reference sequence). This CDR3 contains 16 residues. With V trimmed by 6 bases and J by 4 bases, 13 bases remained unmatched. CDR3 sequence reads: CASSKGGDRLSDTQYF. The DNA of the CDR3 is TGTGCCAGCAGTAAGGGTGGGGACAGACTGTCAGATACGCAGTATTTT.

This chain uses TRBV25-1 with TRBJ2-3, with D perhaps TRBD2 (6 bases). CDR3 length: 15 residues. V gave up 3 bases and J gave up 3 bases, with 13 bases separating them. The V gene's germline CDR1 is MGHDK and CDR2 SYGVNS. CDR3 residues: CASSDPREDTDTQYF. The CDR3, as DNA: TGTGCCAGCAGTGACCCGAGGGAGGATACAGATACGCAGTATTTT.

There are many counts of this clonotype. The CDR3 reads CASSQDLVRSYNEQFF. CDR3 coding DNA: TGTGCCAGCAGCCAAGACCTAGTTCGCTCCTACAATGAGCAGTTCTTC. This chain joins TRBV4-2 and TRBJ2-1; D is uncertain. From germline, CDR1 is LGHNA and CDR2 YNFKEQ. Between the trimmed V and J ends, which lost 0 bases and 0 bases, there was a span of 9 bases. This CDR3 spans 16 amino acids.

This clonotype was picked up a small number of times. The chain couples TRBV18 to TRBJ1-1; D remains ambiguous. The germline CDR1 and CDR2 sequences are KGHSH and LQKENI. V was shortened by 0 bases and J by 4 bases, with 9 bases between the two germline ends. CDR3 length: 14 amino acids. Written as DNA, the CDR3 is TGTGCCAGCTCACCACCGGCGGCGGGCACTGAAGCTTTCTTT. Encoded protein: CASSPPAAGTEAFF. Full variable domain (remainder filled in from reference TRBV18 and TRBJ1-1): NAGVMQNPRHLVRRRGQEARLRCSPMKGHSHVYWYRQLPEEGLKFMVYLQKENIIDESGMPKERFSAEFPKEGPSILRIQQVVRGDSAAYFCASSPPAAGTEAFFGQGTRLTVV.

This clonotype was counted between two and nine times. The chain is built from TRBV4-1 and TRBJ1-4, with a tentative D call TRBD1 (6 bases). The CDR3 is 15 residues long. The V and J ends lost 4 bases and 7 bases respectively, with 16 bases between them. Looked up from germline, CDR1 is MGHRA and CDR2 is YSYEKL. The DNA of the CDR3 is TGCGCCAGCAGCCCGAGGGGGGTCGGCGCTGAAAAACTGTTTTTT. Translation: CASSPRGVGAEKLFF.

This clonotype was counted only a few times. V and J are TRBV14 and TRBJ2-7, with TRBD1 identical over 7 bases. The CDR3 consists of 15 residues. Per germline, CDR1 SGHDN and CDR2 FVKESK. V shed 3 bases and J 2 bases; nucleotides not matched to a gene: 7. As DNA, the CDR3 is TGTGCCAGCAGCCAGGCCACAGGGGTAGCCTACGAGCAGTACTTC. Translating it yields CASSQATGVAYEQYF.

The J gene is TRBJ2-3, the V gene TRBV25-1; D is uncertain. V lost 3 bases and J lost 8, with 6 bases in between. The CDR3 runs to 11 residues. Germline lookup yields CDR1 MGHDK and CDR2 SYGVNS. This chain's CDR3 is CASSDAATQYF. The CDR3 nucleotides read TGTGCCAGCAGTGATGCGGCTACGCAGTATTTT.

J is TRBJ1-2 and V is TRBV20-1, with 10 bases matching TRBD1. This CDR3 is built from 15 residues. V shed 2 bases, J shed 2 bases, and the junction held 5 bases outside the gene matches. Looked up from germline, CDR1 is DFQATT and CDR2 is SNEGSKA (reference sequence). The CDR3 loop reads CSARLGTGENYGYTF. CDR3 bases: TGCAGTGCTAGACTAGGGACAGGGGAGAACTATGGCTACACCTTC.

The chain is built from TRBV5-1 and TRBJ2-3; tentative D call: TRBD1 (5 bases). There are 15 residues in the CDR3. Trimming left V 4 bases short and J 2 bases short, with 14 bases between. Germline lookup yields CDR1 SGHRS and CDR2 YFSETQ. The CDR3 nucleotides are TGCGCCAGCAGCCTTCTGTTAGGGGTCACAGATACGCAGTATTTT. Translating it yields CASSLLLGVTDTQYF.